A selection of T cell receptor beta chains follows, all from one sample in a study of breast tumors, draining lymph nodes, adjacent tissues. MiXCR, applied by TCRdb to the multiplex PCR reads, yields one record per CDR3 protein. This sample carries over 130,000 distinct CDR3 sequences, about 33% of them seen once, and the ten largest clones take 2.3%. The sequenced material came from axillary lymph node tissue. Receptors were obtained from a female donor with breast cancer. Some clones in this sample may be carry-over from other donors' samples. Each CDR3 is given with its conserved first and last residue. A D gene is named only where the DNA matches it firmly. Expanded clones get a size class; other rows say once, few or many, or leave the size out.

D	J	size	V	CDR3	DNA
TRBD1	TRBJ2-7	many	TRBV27	CASSPPGQALTGVIHEQYF	TGTGCCAGCAGTCCACCGGGACAGGCACTTACAGGGGTAATCCACGAGCAGTACTTC
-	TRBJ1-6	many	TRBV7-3	CASSLTGVKNSPLHF	TGTGCCAGCAGCTTAACAGGGGTAAAGAATTCACCCCTCCACTTT
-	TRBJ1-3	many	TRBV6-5	CASSRTTSGNTIYF	TGTGCCAGCAGTCGGACCACCTCTGGAAACACCATATATTTT
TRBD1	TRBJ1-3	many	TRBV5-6	CASSRDRTGNTIYF	TGTGCCAGCAGCCGGGACAGGACTGGAAACACCATATATTTT
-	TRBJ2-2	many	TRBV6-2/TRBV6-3	CASSYSTALAWTGELFF	TGTGCCAGCAGTTACTCGACCGCCCTAGCTTGGACGGGGGAGCTGTTTTTT
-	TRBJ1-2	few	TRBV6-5	CASSHGGSNYGYTF	TGTGCCAGCAGTCACGGCGGCAGCAACTATGGCTACACCTTC
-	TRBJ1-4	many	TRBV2	CASSELSGGNEKLFF	TGTGCCAGCAGTGAACTAAGCGGGGGTAATGAAAAACTGTTTTTT
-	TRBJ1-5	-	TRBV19	CASSQVPNQPQHF	TGTGCCAGTAGCCAGGTCCCCAATCAGCCCCAGCATTTT
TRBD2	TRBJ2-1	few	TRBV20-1	CSARGLAVFARSSYNEQFF	TGCAGTGCGAGAGGACTAGCGGTATTCGCCCGAAGCTCCTACAATGAGCAGTTCTTC
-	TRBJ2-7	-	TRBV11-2	CASSLGPGIYEQYF	TGTGCCAGCAGCTTGGGCCCGGGAATCTACGAGCAGTACTTC
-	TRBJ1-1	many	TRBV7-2	CASSNVGTLNTEAFF	TGTGCCAGCAGCAACGTCGGGACTTTGAACACTGAAGCTTTCTTT